A selection of T cell receptor beta chains follows, all from one sample in a study of shared clonotypes between healthy human individuals. The method was immunoSEQ multiplex PCR; TCRdb's version includes in-frame clones alone and lacks a portion of them. The sample has roughly 1,000,000 clones; around 82% are singletons. The specimen sequenced was memory CD4+ T cells from PBMCs. Receptors were obtained from a man aged 18 to 29 in good health. Some clones in this sample may be carry-over from other donors' samples. Both conserved end residues are part of each CDR3. A D gene is named only where the DNA matches it firmly. Not all rows give a size; the values are once, few, many and, for expanded clones, a class.

DNA: TGTGCCAGCAGTTACTCGATTTGGTCTAATGAAAAACTGTTTTTT
CDR3: CASSYSIWSNEKLFF
size: .
D: .
J: TRBJ1-4
V: TRBV6-5

DNA: TGTGCCAGCAGTCTGCTAGGGACAGGGGTCACCGGGGAGCTGTTTTTT
CDR3: CASSLLGTGVTGELFF
size: .
D: TRBD1
J: TRBJ2-2
V: TRBV5-6

DNA: TGCGCCAGCAGCCATGCCGGGGGGAACACTGAAGCTTTCTTT
CDR3: CASSHAGGNTEAFF
size: many
D: .
J: TRBJ1-1
V: TRBV4-1

DNA: TGTGCCAGCAGTGAACAGGGACGGGGCAATCAGCCCCAGCATTTT
CDR3: CASSEQGRGNQPQHF
size: .
D: .
J: TRBJ1-5
V: TRBV2

DNA: TGTGCCAGCAGCCAAAGGACTAGCGGGAGGGCCACCGGGGAGCTGTTTTTT
CDR3: CASSQRTSGRATGELFF
size: few
D: TRBD2
J: TRBJ2-2
V: TRBV4-2

DNA: TGTGCCAGCAGCTTAGGTTCAGTCCCCTCTGGCTACACCTTC
CDR3: CASSLGSVPSGYTF
size: once
D: .
J: TRBJ1-2
V: TRBV7-2

DNA: TGTGCCAGCAGCGCCGGAGGGCGCGATACGCAGTATTTT
CDR3: CASSAGGRDTQYF
size: .
D: .
J: TRBJ2-3
V: TRBV7-8

DNA: TGTGCCAGCCAAGTAGCAGCCTACGAGCAGTACTTC
CDR3: CASQVAAYEQYF
size: few
D: .
J: TRBJ2-7
V: TRBV28

DNA: TGTGCCAGTAGTCCGAGGGGGGGCGTTAATGAAAAACTGTTTTTT
CDR3: CASSPRGGVNEKLFF
size: .
D: .
J: TRBJ1-4
V: TRBV19

DNA: TGCGCCAGCAGCCAAGTGCGCGAACAGAGGAAACCTGGAAACACCATATATTTT
CDR3: CASSQVREQRKPGNTIYF
size: .
D: .
J: TRBJ1-3
V: TRBV4-1

DNA: TGTGCCAGCAGCCAAGGGACTAGCGGGAGAAGCAATGAGCAGTTCTTC
CDR3: CASSQGTSGRSNEQFF
size: .
D: TRBD2
J: TRBJ2-1
V: TRBV4-2

DNA: TGCGCCAGCAGCTTAGAGGGAGGTACTGGGCAGTACTTC
CDR3: CASSLEGGTGQYF
size: .
D: .
J: TRBJ2-7
V: TRBV5-1

DNA: TGTGCCAGCAGTTTAGTCGACAGGGGGACTGAAGCTTTCTTT
CDR3: CASSLVDRGTEAFF
size: .
D: TRBD1
J: TRBJ1-1
V: TRBV28

DNA: TGTGCCAGCAGCTTTAACAGGGTAGGACTTGGTGAGCAGTTCTTC
CDR3: CASSFNRVGLGEQFF
size: .
D: .
J: TRBJ2-1
V: TRBV5-4

DNA: TGTGCCAGCAGCTCCCACAGGGTCCAAGAGACCCAGTACTTC
CDR3: CASSSHRVQETQYF
size: .
D: .
J: TRBJ2-5
V: TRBV7-9

DNA: TGTGCCAGCAGCCGTAGCGGGAGCGGGGAGACCCAGTACTTC
CDR3: CASSRSGSGETQYF
size: once
D: TRBD2
J: TRBJ2-5
V: TRBV11-2

DNA: TGTGGGGCAGCAGGAGTTAGCACAGATACGCAGTATTTT
CDR3: CGAAGVSTDTQYF
size: .
D: .
J: TRBJ2-3
V: TRBV30

DNA: TGCGCCAGCAGCCCGCCCGGGGCCTACAATGAGCAGTTCTTC
CDR3: CASSPPGAYNEQFF
size: once
D: .
J: TRBJ2-1
V: TRBV4-3

DNA: TGTACCAGCAGTGAGGGACTAGCGGGCGGAGGGCAAGAGACCCAGTACTTC
CDR3: CTSSEGLAGGGQETQYF
size: .
D: TRBD2
J: TRBJ2-5
V: TRBV6-1

DNA: TGTGCCAGCAGGGTTAACACGAACACTGAAGCTTTCTTT
CDR3: CASRVNTNTEAFF
size: few
D: .
J: TRBJ1-1
V: TRBV7-2

DNA: TGTGCCAGCAGGGGCGCCGGGACTAGCGGGCTCTACAATGAGCAGTTCTTC
CDR3: CASRGAGTSGLYNEQFF
size: once
D: TRBD2
J: TRBJ2-1
V: TRBV28

DNA: TGTGCCAGCAGGAAGATGACAGGGGGCGATGGCTACACCTTC
CDR3: CASRKMTGGDGYTF
size: .
D: TRBD1
J: TRBJ1-2
V: TRBV2

DNA: TGTGCCAGCAGGATAGGGAGGAGGAGGTCCTACGAGCAGTACTTC
CDR3: CASRIGRRRSYEQYF
size: .
D: .
J: TRBJ2-7
V: TRBV7-3

DNA: TGTGCCAGCAGGAGAGAGAGCTCCTACAATGAGCAGTTCTTC
CDR3: CASRRESSYNEQFF
size: .
D: .
J: TRBJ2-1
V: TRBV2

DNA: TGTGCCAGCAGCGGACGGGGGCCCCTCTCCTACAATGAGCAGTTCTTC
CDR3: CASSGRGPLSYNEQFF
size: .
D: .
J: TRBJ2-1
V: TRBV7-8

DNA: TGCACCAGCGGGCCGTACAGGGGCGAGGGTTATAGCAATCAGCCCCAGCATTTT
CDR3: CTSGPYRGEGYSNQPQHF
size: .
D: .
J: TRBJ1-5
V: TRBV1

DNA: TGTGCCAGCAGCTTGGCAGCAGGGGCAGAGACCCAGTACTTC
CDR3: CASSLAAGAETQYF
size: few
D: .
J: TRBJ2-5
V: TRBV5-5

DNA: TGTGCCAGCAGTGAGATAGCGGGAGTCCGCACAGATACGCAGTATTTT
CDR3: CASSEIAGVRTDTQYF
size: .
D: TRBD2
J: TRBJ2-3
V: TRBV28

DNA: TGTGCCAGCAGCCACGCCTATGAGCAGTTCTTC
CDR3: CASSHAYEQFF
size: .
D: .
J: TRBJ2-1
V: TRBV7-9

DNA: TGTGCCAGCGGATCGACAGGGAACACCGGGGAGCTGTTTTTT
CDR3: CASGSTGNTGELFF
size: .
D: .
J: TRBJ2-2
V: TRBV2

DNA: TGTGCCAGCAGCTTAACGGTAGCGCCCGCCTACGAGCAGTACTTC
CDR3: CASSLTVAPAYEQYF
size: .
D: .
J: TRBJ2-7
V: TRBV7-3

DNA: TGTGCCAGCTCACCCGGGACAGGGGATTTGTTTGAGCAGTACTTC
CDR3: CASSPGTGDLFEQYF
size: .
D: TRBD1
J: TRBJ2-7
V: TRBV18

DNA: TGTGCCAGTAGCTTGGGGGACTTATTCAATGAGCAGTTCTTC
CDR3: CASSLGDLFNEQFF
size: .
D: .
J: TRBJ2-1
V: TRBV19

DNA: TGTGCCAGCAGCTTCCCGACAGGGGCGGGGGAGCAGTACTTC
CDR3: CASSFPTGAGEQYF
size: few
D: TRBD1
J: TRBJ2-7
V: TRBV7-9

DNA: TGTGCCAGTAGTCAGGGCGGGAGGAACTCCTACGAGCAGTACTTC
CDR3: CASSQGGRNSYEQYF
size: .
D: TRBD2
J: TRBJ2-7
V: TRBV19

DNA: TGTGCCAGCAGTTCGGGATCACAGGGTAGAGATACGCAGTATTTT
CDR3: CASSSGSQGRDTQYF
size: .
D: .
J: TRBJ2-3
V: TRBV28

DNA: TGTGCCAGCAGTCCCACATCTGACAGGCACGGTGAGCAGTTCTTC
CDR3: CASSPTSDRHGEQFF
size: .
D: .
J: TRBJ2-1
V: TRBV6-1

DNA: TGCGCCAGCAGCTTTATGGCGGGAGTCAACAATGAGCAGTTCTTC
CDR3: CASSFMAGVNNEQFF
size: .
D: TRBD2
J: TRBJ2-1
V: TRBV5-1

DNA: TGTGCCAGCAGCTTATACGGGAGTCTTGATACGCAGTATTTT
CDR3: CASSLYGSLDTQYF
size: .
D: .
J: TRBJ2-3
V: TRBV7-3

DNA: TGTGCCAGCACTACCGGGACTAGCGGACAAGAGACCCAGTACTTC
CDR3: CASTTGTSGQETQYF
size: .
D: TRBD2
J: TRBJ2-5
V: TRBV9

DNA: TGCGCCAGCAGCCCGGGACAGACGCTCCTAACAAACATTCAGTACTTC
CDR3: CASSPGQTLLTNIQYF
size: few
D: TRBD1
J: TRBJ2-4
V: TRBV5-1

DNA: TGTGCCAGCAGTTGGGGCGGATCAGGCAATCAGCCCCAGCATTTT
CDR3: CASSWGGSGNQPQHF
size: .
D: .
J: TRBJ1-5
V: TRBV28

DNA: TGTGCCAGCAGTCCCCCGGGTAGGGCGCAGTATTTT
CDR3: CASSPPGRAQYF
size: .
D: .
J: TRBJ2-3
V: TRBV28

DNA: TGTGCCAGCAGCGTAGGTTTCGTCTACAATGAGCAGTTCTTC
CDR3: CASSVGFVYNEQFF
size: .
D: .
J: TRBJ2-1
V: TRBV9

DNA: TGTGCCAGCTGCAAAGACAGGGGCAATGAGCAGTTCTTC
CDR3: CASCKDRGNEQFF
size: .
D: TRBD1
J: TRBJ2-1
V: TRBV5-4

DNA: TGTGCCTGGGGCCGGACTGCCACAGATACGCAGTATTTT
CDR3: CAWGRTATDTQYF
size: .
D: .
J: TRBJ2-3
V: TRBV30

DNA: TGTGCCAGCAGTCCTCCGGGTAGCGGGAACAACGAGCAGTACTTC
CDR3: CASSPPGSGNNEQYF
size: .
D: TRBD2
J: TRBJ2-7
V: TRBV6-5

DNA: TGTGCCAGTCGGGACAGGAGAACCGTCTCTGGAAACACCATATATTTT
CDR3: CASRDRRTVSGNTIYF
size: .
D: TRBD1
J: TRBJ1-3
V: TRBV19

DNA: TGTGCCAGCAGCCCCCAGAGGAAAAACTATGGCTACACCTTC
CDR3: CASSPQRKNYGYTF
size: .
D: .
J: TRBJ1-2
V: TRBV27

DNA: TGCGCCAGCAGCTTGGCAGGGATTGGGTCCGAGCAGTACTTC
CDR3: CASSLAGIGSEQYF
size: few
D: .
J: TRBJ2-7
V: TRBV5-1

DNA: TGTGCCAGTAGGACAGGGGCGTTGGGGAATGAGCAGTTCTTC
CDR3: CASRTGALGNEQFF
size: .
D: TRBD1
J: TRBJ2-1
V: TRBV19

DNA: TGTGCCAGCAGCTCCACTAGCGGGATGACCTACGAGCAGTACTTC
CDR3: CASSSTSGMTYEQYF
size: .
D: TRBD2
J: TRBJ2-7
V: TRBV7-2

DNA: TGCAGCGTTCTGAGAGGGTCTTGGGGCGAGACCCAGTACTTC
CDR3: CSVLRGSWGETQYF
size: .
D: .
J: TRBJ2-5
V: TRBV29-1

DNA: TGTGCCAGCAGTTCTCCCCGGAGATCCAATGAAAAACTGTTTTTT
CDR3: CASSSPRRSNEKLFF
size: few
D: .
J: TRBJ1-4
V: TRBV28

DNA: TGTGCCAGCAGCTTATTTTGGGGGAATGAGCAGTTCTTC
CDR3: CASSLFWGNEQFF
size: .
D: .
J: TRBJ2-1
V: TRBV7-2

DNA: TGTGCCAGCACCATGGGGCCTTTCCGGGACACCATATATTTT
CDR3: CASTMGPFRDTIYF
size: .
D: .
J: TRBJ1-3
V: TRBV6-6

DNA: TGTGCCAGCAGTTTCCTCCCCGGGACAATCGCCGGGGAGCTGTTTTTT
CDR3: CASSFLPGTIAGELFF
size: .
D: .
J: TRBJ2-2
V: TRBV27

DNA: TGTGCCAGCAGTGCCATTACAGGGCCAGCGAACTATGGCTACACCTTC
CDR3: CASSAITGPANYGYTF
size: .
D: .
J: TRBJ1-2
V: TRBV6-1